This T cell receptor beta chain was captured in a study of blood T cell repertoires in COVID-19. The CDR3 consists of 16 residues. CDR1 SGHNT and CDR2 YYREEE come from the germline V gene (reference sequence). Trimming removed 1 base from V and 1 base from J; junction bases left unmatched: 3. The assay was immunoSEQ multiplex PCR, and TCRdb's table has in-frame clones only and misses some. Among tens of thousands of clones listed, roughly 80% were seen once. This chain connects TRBV5-4 to TRBJ2-1, with TRBD1 identical over 9 bases. This receptor was identified in a man between 60 and 70 years old in a cohort sampled during active COVID-19. The source material was peripheral blood. The CDR3 here is CASSLNGQGSYNEQFF. The CDR3, as DNA: TGTGCCAGCAGCTTGAACGGACAGGGGTCCTACAATGAGCAGTTCTTC.